Listed here are 12 T cell receptor beta chains from one sample, sequenced in a study. TCRdb reanalysed the RT-PCR reads using MiXCR and keeps one entry per CDR3 protein. In the table there are 550,000 to 750,000 distinct CDR3 sequences, 14% of which are singletons. The specimen was memory CD4+ T cells from blood. The receptors were sampled from a female donor in good health, serving as a healthy control.

This clonotype showed up just a few times. J is TRBJ2-4 and V is TRBV12-3 or TRBV12-4, with a possible D match to TRBD2 (6 bases). Trimming shortened V by 3 bases and J by 9 bases, and 15 bases separated the two germline ends. This CDR3 has 14 amino acids. The CDR3 nucleotides are TGTGCCAGCAGTTTGAGCAGCTCGGGGGTCATTCAGTACTTC. It yields the protein CASSLSSSGVIQYF.

The table lists this clonotype with many counts. The chain couples TRBV9 to TRBJ2-1; D gene uncertain. This CDR3 has 17 amino acids. The V gene lost 4 bases and the J gene lost 5 bases, with 22 bases spanning the gap. Germline CDR1 reads SGDLS; CDR2 reads YYNGEE. The chain's CDR3 is CASSPRMGGRSDNEQFF. The CDR3, as DNA: TGTGCCAGCAGCCCCCGGATGGGTGGCAGGAGTGACAATGAGCAGTTCTTC.

The chain couples TRBV12-3 or TRBV12-4 to TRBJ2-4, with a weak D call TRBD1 (6 bases). The ends were cut back, 1 base at V and 5 bases at J, with 9 bases in the middle. This CDR3 comprises 14 residues. CDR3 sequence: CASSLGQDQNIQYF. The CDR3 region has the DNA TGTGCCAGCAGTTTAGGACAGGATCAAAACATTCAGTACTTC.

The chain carries TRBV6-5 and TRBJ2-7; TRBD2 agrees at 8 bases. Trimming at V came to 0 bases and at J to 6 bases, leaving 10 bases not matched to a gene. CDR1 and CDR2 from the germline V gene are MNHEY and SVGAGI. The CDR3 consists of 16 residues. In DNA, the CDR3 is TGTGCCAGCAGTTACTCGGTTGCGGGAGGCCGAGGCGAGCAGTACTTC. Protein sequence: CASSYSVAGGRGEQYF.

J is TRBJ2-3 and V is TRBV28; a weak D match, TRBD1 (5 bases). This CDR3 region has 13 residues. The V gene lost 10 bases and the J gene lost 0 bases, with 11 bases spanning the gap. Germline CDR1 and CDR2: MDHEN and SYDVKM. In nucleotides, the CDR3 is TGTGCCATTCTCAGGGAAAGCACAGATACGCAGTATTTT. It codes for CAILRESTDTQYF.

The gene calls are TRBV5-1 and TRBJ2-7; D is possibly TRBD1 or TRBD2 (6 bases each). Per the germline V gene, CDR1 is SGHRS and CDR2 is YFSETQ. This CDR3 contains 12 residues. V was cut by 1 base and J by 12 bases, with 14 bases left in between. CDR3 DNA sequence: TGCGCCAGCAGCTTGAGGGGGGAGAAGGGGTACTTC. Amino acid sequence: CASSLRGEKGYF. Full variable domain (missing parts from reference TRBV5-1 and TRBJ2-7): KAGVTQTPRYLIKTRGQQVTLSCSPISGHRSVSWYQQTPGQGLQFLFEYFSETQRNKGNFPGRFSGRQFSNSRSEMNVSTLELGDSALYLCASSLRGEKGYFGPGTRLTVT.

As regards this clonotype: A read error is possible here, since a much larger clone lies one base away. The chain joins TRBV5-1 to TRBJ2-2; D is unresolved. CDR1 SGHRS and CDR2 YFSETQ come from the germline V gene. The V end lost 1 base, the J end lost 0 bases, and 10 bases lay between the germline ends. The CDR3 consists of 16 residues. For the CDR3, the DNA is TGCGCCAGCAGCTTGTATCAGAGCCCGAACACCGGGGAGCTGTTTTTT. Amino acid sequence: CASSLYQSPNTGELFF.

The V call is TRBV25-1, the J call TRBJ1-1; 12 bases match TRBD1. In germline, CDR1 is MGHDK, CDR2 SYGVNS. V trimming: 8 bases; J trimming: 5 bases; junction bases outside the gene matches: 6. There are 14 residues in the CDR3. The CDR3 loop is CASGTGGLKTEAFF. In nucleotides, the CDR3 is TGTGCCAGCGGGACAGGGGGCTTAAAGACTGAAGCTTTCTTT.

Only a few counts were recorded for this clonotype. The chain carries TRBV28 and TRBJ2-2; D is possibly TRBD2 (6 bases). Per the germline V gene, CDR1 is MDHEN and CDR2 is SYDVKM. V was trimmed by 6 bases and J by 5 bases, leaving 7 bases between them. This CDR3 spans 12 amino acids. CDR3 residues: CASRLATGELFF. CDR3 nucleotides: TGTGCCAGCAGACTAGCTACCGGGGAGCTGTTTTTT.

This clonotype was observed a few times. V is TRBV6-1 and J is TRBJ1-2, with D possibly being TRBD1 (5 bases). The CDR3 is made up of 15 amino acids. V was cut by 5 bases and J by 8 bases, with 21 bases left in between. The germline gives CDR1 MNHNS, CDR2 SASEGT. The CDR3 DNA follows: TGTGCCAGCAGTCCCAAAGCCGGACACGGCGGGGGCTACACCTTC. This codes for CASSPKAGHGGGYTF.

To note about this clonotype: This could be a read error, since a much larger clone is one nucleotide away. The V and J genes are TRBV29-1 and TRBJ2-7; D tentatively reads TRBD1 or TRBD2 (5 bases each). The germline V and J ends were trimmed by 7 bases and 3 bases, with 22 bases remaining between them. There are 15 residues in the CDR3. Germline CDR1 is SQVTM and CDR2 is ANQGSEA. The CDR3 DNA is TGCAGCGGGAGGAGTGGCGAGGGGCTAAACTACGAGCAGTACTTC. As protein: CSGRSGEGLNYEQYF.

This clonotype was seen ten or more times. The chain has TRBV5-1 and TRBJ2-7, with D possibly TRBD1 on 5 matching bases. Trimming cost V 0 bases and J 0 bases, with 7 bases left between them. CDR1 and CDR2 from the germline V gene are SGHRS and YFSETQ. This CDR3 is 14 amino acids long. Here the CDR3 DNA reads TGCGCCAGCAGCTTGGGAGACAGCTCCTACGAGCAGTACTTC. Translation: CASSLGDSSYEQYF.